This T cell receptor beta chain was captured by sequencing in a study of T-cell memory formation after mild COVID-19. Across the study: Largely, TCR clusters stayed within a single donor.

The germline CDR1 and CDR2 sequences are SGHAT and FQNNGV. V dropped 1 base and J dropped 6; count of bases not matched to a gene: 8. The CDR3 is made up of 15 amino acids. 5'RACE primed at constant segments yielded TCR alpha and TCR beta cDNA libraries bearing sample barcodes and UMIs. TCRdb ran MiXCR on the 5' RACE reads and lists one entry per CDR3 protein. This table holds about 250,000 distinct CDR3 sequences, roughly 14% found once. The chain recombines TRBV11-2 with TRBJ2-7; 8 positions match TRBD1. The origin of this receptor is an adult woman who had mild COVID-19 (a few samples of this study predate the infection). Cell type and time point are not known. Sequencing was carried out using PBMCs or a T cell subset sorted from them (not recorded which). The CDR3 DNA is TGTGCCAGCAGCTTAGTCGGGCAGGGGGCGGTCGAGCAGTACTTC. It specifies CASSLVGQGAVEQYF.